The entry below describes one T cell receptor beta chain. Its antigen is not known. The data derive from a study of T cell responses to AZD1222 COVID-19 vaccine. Study-wide findings and caveats: Following two doses of AZD1222, Spike-specific TCR breadth and depth rose. Just a handful of people given AZD1222 tested seropositive at baseline.

Assay: immunoSEQ multiplex PCR; the TCRdb copy retains only in-frame clones and omits some. The sample shows some 69,000 clones, 80% of them seen only once. The germline gives CDR1 SGHTA, CDR2 FQGNSA. The CDR3 extends over 15 amino acids. Trimming stripped 1 base from V and 4 bases from J, with 14 bases between. The receptor was derived from an adult who received the AZD1222 COVID-19 vaccine. The source was peripheral blood, collected 28 days after the second AZD1222 dose. The chain uses TRBV7-2 and TRBJ2-7; D is unclear. For the CDR3, the DNA is TGTGCCAGCAGCTTAGTTGGTGGCATGAAATACGAGCAGTACTTC. Translation gives CASSLVGGMKYEQYF.